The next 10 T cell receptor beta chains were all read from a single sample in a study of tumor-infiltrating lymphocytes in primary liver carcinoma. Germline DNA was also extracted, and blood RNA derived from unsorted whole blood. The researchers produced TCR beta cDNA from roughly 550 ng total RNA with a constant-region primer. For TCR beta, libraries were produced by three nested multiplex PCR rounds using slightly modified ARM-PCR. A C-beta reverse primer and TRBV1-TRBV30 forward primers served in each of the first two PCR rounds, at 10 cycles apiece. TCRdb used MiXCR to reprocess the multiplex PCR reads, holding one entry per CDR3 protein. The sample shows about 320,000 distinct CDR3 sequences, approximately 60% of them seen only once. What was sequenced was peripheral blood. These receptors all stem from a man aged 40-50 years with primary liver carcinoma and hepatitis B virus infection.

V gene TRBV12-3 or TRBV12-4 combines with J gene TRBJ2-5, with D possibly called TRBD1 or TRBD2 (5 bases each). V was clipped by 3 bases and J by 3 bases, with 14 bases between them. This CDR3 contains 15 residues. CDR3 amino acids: CASSFSPGLKETQYF. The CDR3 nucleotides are TGTGCCAGCAGTTTTTCTCCGGGGCTAAAAGAGACCCAGTACTTC.

The CDR3 nucleotides are TGTGCCAGCAGCTTTGTCGGGCCCGAGCAGTTCTTC. Translation: CASSFVGPEQFF. The V and J genes are TRBV7-8 and TRBJ2-1; D not certain. V shed 3 bases and J shed 10 bases, with 10 bases lying between them. Germline V lookup: CDR1 SGHVS, CDR2 FQNEAQ. This CDR3 region has 12 residues.

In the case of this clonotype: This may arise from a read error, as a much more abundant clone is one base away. CDR3 in amino acids: CASSQIDEQFF. In nucleotides, the CDR3 is TGTGCCAGCAGCCAGATCGATGAGCAGTTCTTC. V usage is TRBV14 and J usage is TRBJ2-1, with unresolved D. The CDR3 has 11 residues. Germline V gene lookup returns CDR1 SGHDN and CDR2 FVKESK. V lost 3 bases, J lost 8 bases, and 5 bases lay in between.

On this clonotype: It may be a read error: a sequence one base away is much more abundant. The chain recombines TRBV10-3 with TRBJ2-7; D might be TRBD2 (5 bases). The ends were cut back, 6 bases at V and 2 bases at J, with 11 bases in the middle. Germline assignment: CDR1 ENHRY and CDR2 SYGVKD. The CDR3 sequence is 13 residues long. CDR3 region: CAIRISATYEQYF. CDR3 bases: TGTGCCATCAGGATTAGCGCCACCTACGAGCAGTACTTC.

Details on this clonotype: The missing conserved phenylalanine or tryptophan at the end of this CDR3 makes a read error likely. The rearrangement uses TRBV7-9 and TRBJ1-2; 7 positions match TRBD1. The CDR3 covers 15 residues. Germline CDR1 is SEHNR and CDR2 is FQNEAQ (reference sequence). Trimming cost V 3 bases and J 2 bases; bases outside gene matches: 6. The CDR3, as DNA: TGTGCCAGCAGCTTCCGGAACAGGGGCAACTATGGCTACACCTGC. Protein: CASSFRNRGNYGYTC.

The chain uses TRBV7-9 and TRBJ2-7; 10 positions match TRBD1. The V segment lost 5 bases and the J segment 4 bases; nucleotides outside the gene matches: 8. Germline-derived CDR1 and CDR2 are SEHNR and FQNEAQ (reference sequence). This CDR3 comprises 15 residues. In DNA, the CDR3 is TGTGCCAGCAGCCTCGGACAGGGGGAAACTTACGAGCAGTACTTC. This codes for CASSLGQGETYEQYF.

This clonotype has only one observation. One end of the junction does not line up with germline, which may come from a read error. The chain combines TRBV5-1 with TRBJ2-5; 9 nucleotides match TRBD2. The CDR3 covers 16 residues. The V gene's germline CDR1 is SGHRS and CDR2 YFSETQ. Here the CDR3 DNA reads TGCGCCAGCAGCTCCGAGAGGACTAGCGCGAATGAGACCCGGTACTTC. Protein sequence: CASSSERTSANETRYF.

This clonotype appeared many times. The CDR3 DNA reads as TGTGCCAGCAGGGAGCTGGGACCTGACAACACTGAAGCTTTCTTT. Protein: CASRELGPDNTEAFF. The V gene is TRBV6-1, the J gene TRBJ1-1; D possibly corresponds to TRBD1 (5 bases). V lost 6 bases, J lost 2 bases, and 16 bases lay in between. Germline values: CDR1 MNHNS, CDR2 SASEGT. There are 15 residues in the CDR3.

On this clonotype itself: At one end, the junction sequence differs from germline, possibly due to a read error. CDR3 sequence reads: CASSLGTQEGMRNYGYTF. Here the CDR3 DNA reads TGCGCCAGCAGCTTGGGAACCCAGGAGGGTATGAGGAACTATGGCTACACATTC. This rearrangement joins TRBV5-1 to TRBJ1-2; no reliable D call. The CDR3 has 18 amino acids. CDR1 and CDR2 (germline): SGHRS, YFSETQ.

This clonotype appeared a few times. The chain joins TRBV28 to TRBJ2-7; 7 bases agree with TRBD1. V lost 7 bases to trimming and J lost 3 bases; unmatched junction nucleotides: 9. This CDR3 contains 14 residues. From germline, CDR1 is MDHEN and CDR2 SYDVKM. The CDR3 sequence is CASNSAGGVYEQYF. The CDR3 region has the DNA TGTGCCAGCAACTCGGCAGGGGGAGTCTACGAGCAGTACTTC.